This TCR beta chain stems from a study of brain T cells in children with intractable seizures (dated by TCRdb to the early 2020s). Study-level background: Resected brain tissue from fewer than 60 pediatric epilepsy surgery cases was initially screened for immune gene transcripts with a NanoString immunology panel. Eight of the 12 selected surgery cases also had pre-surgery blood sequenced, which left four cases with brain tissue only. Results and caveats for the whole study, not just this receptor: Viral specificity was inferred solely from CDR3 sequence similarity, and the HCMV serostatus of the patients was not known. Because sequencing depth was different between pre-surgery and post-surgery blood, clones absent from the pre-surgery sample may reflect undersampling.

A word on this clone: What antigen it recognizes has not been identified. Per-base qualities were not stored, and no clone one base away is much larger.

The immunoSEQ assay was used to generate TCR beta chain sequences from genomic DNA. In the original analysis: Any CDR3 sequence that did not begin with the conserved framework cysteine at position 104 was removed by hand. To get clonality, the normalized Shannon's Diversity Index was subtracted from one, giving values from 0 (maximal diversity) to 1 (oligoclonal). To check whether a given CDR3 had different frequencies in two samples, for example brain versus blood, chi-squared comparison-of-proportions tests were used. Public clonotypes were found through immuneACCESS searches, while the VDJdb browser was used to judge similarity to known antiviral clonotypes. TCRdb took over this immuneACCESS table, retaining in-frame rearrangements with V and J assigned. Such tables are incomplete; in checked studies, under half of the missing clones stem from an unresolved V gene, and the remainder is unexplained. Clone size and V and J calls were adopted from that table, with D and trimming inferred from the DNA. For this sample the table gives about 340,000 clones, of which 93% were detected only once. Together, the top ten hold 5% to 7% of the sample.

The time point label on this specimen signifies: blood from clinic visit 5 months post-surgery; TSC patient then seizure free. The surgery cases that showed the highest brain T cell transcript signatures were chosen for TCR beta chain sequencing of brain tissue, and of blood when it was available. Before surgery, patients had received at least one anti-epileptic drug. TCR-sequenced patients were children with drug-resistant epilepsy due to tuberous sclerosis complex, focal cortical dysplasia, Rasmussen encephalitis or hemimegalencephaly. The Monarch genomic DNA purification kit was used to extract bulk genomic DNA from unsorted brain tissue and whole blood. Counted from cysteine to phenylalanine, this CDR3 has 11 amino acids. Here the CDR3 DNA is all that survives: 33 bases in frame from base 1. The germline V gene (reference sequence) sets CDR1 to MNHNY and CDR2 to SVGAGI. V and J are truncated by 10 bases and 8 bases respectively, leaving an intervening sequence of 14 bases.

This sequence uses TRBV6-6 and TRBJ1-1; the D segment could be TRBD1, given 5 matching bases. This sequence was found in a boy in the first two years of life with tuberous sclerosis and intractable seizures. The specimen comprised peripheral blood, sampled less than 6 months after surgery. Read as DNA, the sequence is TGTGCCACCGGGGGGGTGAGAGAAGCTTTCTTT. This encodes CATGGVREAFF.